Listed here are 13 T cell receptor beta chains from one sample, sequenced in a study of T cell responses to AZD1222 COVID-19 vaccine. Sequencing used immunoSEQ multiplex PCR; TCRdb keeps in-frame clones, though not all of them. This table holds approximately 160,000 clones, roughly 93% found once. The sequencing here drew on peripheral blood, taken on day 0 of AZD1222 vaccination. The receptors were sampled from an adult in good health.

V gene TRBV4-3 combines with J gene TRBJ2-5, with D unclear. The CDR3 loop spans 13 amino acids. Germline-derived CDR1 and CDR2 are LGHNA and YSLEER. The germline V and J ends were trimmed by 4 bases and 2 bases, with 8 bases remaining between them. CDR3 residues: CASSPRVQETQYF. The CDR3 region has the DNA TGCGCCAGCAGCCCAAGGGTACAAGAGACCCAGTACTTC.

CDR3 coding DNA: TGTGCCAGCAGCTTAGAGACAAGGTACGCTGAAGCTTTCTTT. Translating it yields CASSLETRYAEAFF. The chain uses TRBV7-8 and TRBJ1-1; no reliable D call. Germline V gives CDR1 SGHVS, CDR2 FQNEAQ. The germline V and J ends were trimmed by 1 base and 6 bases, with 12 bases remaining between them. The CDR3 sequence is 14 residues long. Using reference TRBV7-8 and TRBJ1-1 for the parts outside the CDR3, the full variable domain is GAGVSQSPRYKVAKRGQDVALRCDPISGHVSLFWYQQALGQGPEFLTYFQNEAQLDKSGLPSDRFFAERPEGSVSTLKIQRTQQEDSAVYLCASSLETRYAEAFFGQGTRLTVV.

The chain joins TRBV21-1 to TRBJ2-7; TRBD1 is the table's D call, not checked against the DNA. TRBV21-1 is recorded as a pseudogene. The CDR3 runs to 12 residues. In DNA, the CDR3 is TGTGCCAGCAGCAACAGACAGAACGAGCAGTACTTC. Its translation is CASSNRQNEQYF.

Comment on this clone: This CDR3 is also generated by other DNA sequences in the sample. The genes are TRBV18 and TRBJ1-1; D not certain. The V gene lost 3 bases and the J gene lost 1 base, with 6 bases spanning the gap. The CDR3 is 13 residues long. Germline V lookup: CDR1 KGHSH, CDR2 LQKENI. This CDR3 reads CASSPTSNTEAFF. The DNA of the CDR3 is TGTGCCAGCTCACCCACCTCGAACACTGAAGCTTTCTTT. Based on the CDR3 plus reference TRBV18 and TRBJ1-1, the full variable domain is NAGVMQNPRHLVRRRGQEARLRCSPMKGHSHVYWYRQLPEEGLKFMVYLQKENIIDESGMPKERFSAEFPKEGPSILRIQQVVRGDSAAYFCASSPTSNTEAFFGQGTRLTVV.

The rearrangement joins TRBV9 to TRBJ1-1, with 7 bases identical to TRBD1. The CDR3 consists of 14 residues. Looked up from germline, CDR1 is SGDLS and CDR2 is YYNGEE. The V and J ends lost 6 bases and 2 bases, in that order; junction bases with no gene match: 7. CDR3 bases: TGTGCCAGCAATAGTGGACAGGCAAACACTGAAGCTTTCTTT. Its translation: CASNSGQANTEAFF.

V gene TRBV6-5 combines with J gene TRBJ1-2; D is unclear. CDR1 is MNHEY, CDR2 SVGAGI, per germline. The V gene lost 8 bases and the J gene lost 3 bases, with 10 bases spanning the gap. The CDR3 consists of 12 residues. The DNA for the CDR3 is TGTGCCAGCCGGGCCTCCCACTATGGCTACACCTTC. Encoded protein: CASRASHYGYTF.

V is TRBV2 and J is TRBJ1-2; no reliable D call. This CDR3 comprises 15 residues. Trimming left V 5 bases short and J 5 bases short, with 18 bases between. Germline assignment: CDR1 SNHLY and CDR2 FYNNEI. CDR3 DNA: TGTGCCAGCAGTTTAAGTATTGCACGATCTTATGGCTACACCTTC. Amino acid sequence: CASSLSIARSYGYTF.

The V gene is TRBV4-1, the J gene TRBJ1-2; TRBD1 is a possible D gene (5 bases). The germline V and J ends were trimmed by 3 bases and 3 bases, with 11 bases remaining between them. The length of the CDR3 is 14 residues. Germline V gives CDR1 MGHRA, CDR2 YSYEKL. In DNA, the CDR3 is TGCGCCAGCAGCCAGGGGGTTCTTGACTATGGCTACACCTTC. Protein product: CASSQGVLDYGYTF.

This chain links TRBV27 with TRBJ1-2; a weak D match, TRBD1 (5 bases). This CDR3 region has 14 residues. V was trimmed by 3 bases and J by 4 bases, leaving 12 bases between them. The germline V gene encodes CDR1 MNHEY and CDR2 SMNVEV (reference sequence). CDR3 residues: CASSFRQGAYGYTF. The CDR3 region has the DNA TGTGCCAGCAGTTTCCGCCAGGGCGCCTATGGCTACACCTTC.

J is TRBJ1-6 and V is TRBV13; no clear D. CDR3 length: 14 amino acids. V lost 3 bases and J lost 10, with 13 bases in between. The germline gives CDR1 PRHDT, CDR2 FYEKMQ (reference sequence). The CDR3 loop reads CASSFGGITSPLHF. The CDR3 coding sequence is TGTGCCAGCAGCTTCGGAGGGATTACCTCACCCCTCCACTTT.

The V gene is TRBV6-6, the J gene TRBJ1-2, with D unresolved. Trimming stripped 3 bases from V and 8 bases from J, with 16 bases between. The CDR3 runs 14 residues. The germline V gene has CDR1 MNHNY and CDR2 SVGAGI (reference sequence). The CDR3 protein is CASSYVQSSAGYTF. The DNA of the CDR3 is TGTGCCAGCAGTTATGTACAGTCCTCCGCGGGCTACACCTTC.

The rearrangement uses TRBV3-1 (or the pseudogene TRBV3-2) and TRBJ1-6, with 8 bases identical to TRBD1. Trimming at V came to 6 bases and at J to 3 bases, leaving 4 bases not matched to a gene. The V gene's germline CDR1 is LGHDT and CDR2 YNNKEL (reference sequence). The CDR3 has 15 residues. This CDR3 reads CASRGQGYYNSPLHF. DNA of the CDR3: TGTGCCAGCAGAGGACAGGGATACTATAATTCACCCCTCCACTTT.

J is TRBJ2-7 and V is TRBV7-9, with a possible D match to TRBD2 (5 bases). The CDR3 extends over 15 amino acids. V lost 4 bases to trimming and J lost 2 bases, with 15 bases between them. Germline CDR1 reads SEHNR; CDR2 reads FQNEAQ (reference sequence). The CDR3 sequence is CASSSSDGLTYEQYF. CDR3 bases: TGTGCCAGCAGCTCTTCCGACGGACTTACCTACGAGCAGTACTTC.